Below are 24 T cell receptor beta chains sequenced from a single sample in a study of long-term antiretroviral therapy in people with HIV. Survey level was the resolution at which the v3.0 immunoSEQ assay ran. Data came from immunoSEQ multiplex PCR; TCRdb stores just in-frame clones and leaves some out. The table lists more than 20,000 clones, 90% to 95% of them singletons. Sequencing was performed on unsorted PBMCs, taken around 5.2 years after starting antiretroviral therapy. The receptor set was obtained from a woman aged 45 to 65 with HIV.

This clone has just one count. The chain combines TRBV14 with TRBJ2-7, with 7 bases identical to TRBD1. The trim removed 4 bases at V and 6 bases at J, leaving 6 bases unmatched. The germline V gene encodes CDR1 SGHDN and CDR2 FVKESK. CDR3 length: 13 residues. This chain's CDR3 is CASSLRTGSEQYF. DNA of the CDR3: TGTGCCAGCAGCCTCCGGACAGGCTCCGAGCAGTACTTC.

The chain has TRBV5-4 and TRBJ2-2, with TRBD1 matching 11 bases. This CDR3 spans 14 amino acids. The trim removed 5 bases at V and 10 bases at J, leaving 7 bases unmatched. Per the germline V gene, CDR1 is SGHNT and CDR2 is YYREEE (reference sequence). In DNA form, the CDR3 reads TGTGCCAGCAGGCTGGACAGGGGGCGCGAGGAGCTGTTTTTT. Translating it yields CASRLDRGREELFF.

The chain couples TRBV6-1 to TRBJ2-1; no clear D gene. Trimming took 2 bases from V and 1 from J, leaving 9 bases between them. The CDR3 runs 15 residues. CDR1 is MNHNS, CDR2 SASEGT, per germline. The DNA for the CDR3 is TGTGCCAGCAGTGAAATTATCCTTTCCTACAATGAGCAGTTCTTC. Encoded protein: CASSEIILSYNEQFF.

This clone was counted once. The chain's CDR3 is CASSELTGGTDTQYF. The CDR3 DNA reads TGTGCCAGCAGTGAACTAACAGGGGGCACAGATACGCAGTATTTT. The gene calls are TRBV6-1 and TRBJ2-3; 7 nucleotides line up with TRBD1. This CDR3 spans 15 amino acids. Germline V lookup: CDR1 MNHNS, CDR2 SASEGT. Unmatched junction bases numbered 3, after V lost 2 bases and J lost 1 base.

The chain carries TRBV11-2 and TRBJ2-3; TRBD2 agrees at 9 bases. The CDR3 totals 15 residues. V lost 5 bases to trimming and J lost 4 bases; unmatched junction nucleotides: 7. Germline V CDR1 and CDR2: SGHAT, FQNNGV. CDR3 coding DNA: TGTGCCAGCAGCGATAGCGGGAGCGTCCCAGATACGCAGTATTTT. Amino acids: CASSDSGSVPDTQYF.

V and J are TRBV2 and TRBJ2-5; D possibly corresponds to TRBD1 (6 bases). CDR1 and CDR2 from the germline V gene are SNHLY and FYNNEI. The CDR3 totals 14 residues. V dropped 11 bases and J dropped 2 bases, with 18 bases sitting between them. CDR3 amino acids: CAFPGRGLQETQYF. Written as DNA, the CDR3 is TGTGCCTTCCCCGGCAGGGGTTTACAAGAGACCCAGTACTTC.

This chain links TRBV7-2 with TRBJ2-7; D is ambiguous. Germline V CDR1 and CDR2: SGHTA, FQGNSA. CDR3 size: 15 residues. V lost 5 bases to trimming and J lost 1 base, with 15 bases between them. The CDR3 DNA reads as TGTGCCAGCAGCACCTCGGGTGGGAATTCCTACGAGCAGTACTTC. Translated: CASSTSGGNSYEQYF.

CDR3: CASSLTNGEKLFF. The CDR3 bases are TGTGCCAGCAGCTTAACCAATGGTGAAAAACTGTTTTTT. V is TRBV7-8 and J is TRBJ1-4, with D uncertain. This CDR3 is 13 amino acids long. V lost 2 bases to trimming and J lost 7 bases, with 8 bases between them. Looked up from germline, CDR1 is SGHVS and CDR2 is FQNEAQ.

This chain joins TRBV5-6 and TRBJ2-2, with 11 bases that match TRBD1. The CDR3 runs 16 residues. V dropped 3 bases and J dropped 6; count of bases not matched to a gene: 7. Germline CDR1 reads SGHDT; CDR2 reads YYEEEE. The CDR3 DNA reads as TGTGCCAGCAGCTACACCGGGACAGGGGGTGCCGGGGAGCTGTTTTTT. It is translated as CASSYTGTGGAGELFF.

This clone was recorded only once. This chain links TRBV15 with TRBJ2-3; possible D gene TRBD1, 6 bases. The ends were cut back, 8 bases at V and 7 bases at J, with 13 bases in the middle. This CDR3 contains 12 residues. CDR1 is LNHNV and CDR2 is YYDKDF in the germline V gene (reference sequence). This chain's CDR3 is CATEGGPHTQYF. CDR3 bases: TGTGCCACCGAAGGGGGACCTCATACGCAGTATTTT.

V gene TRBV6-6 combines with J gene TRBJ2-7; D is ambiguous. Trimming took 0 bases from V and 5 from J, leaving 5 bases between them. The germline V gene has CDR1 MNHNY and CDR2 SVGAGI (reference sequence). This CDR3 comprises 12 residues. CDR3 DNA sequence: TGTGCCAGCAGTTACTCGAAGAACGAGCAGTACTTC. Its protein product is CASSYSKNEQYF.

The CDR3 here is CASSVEGQGAIYGYTF. The DNA of the CDR3 is TGTGCCAGCAGCGTAGAGGGACAGGGGGCAATCTATGGCTACACCTTC. The chain couples TRBV9 to TRBJ1-2; TRBD1 agrees at 12 bases. The CDR3 is 16 amino acids. V shed 0 bases, J shed 4 bases, and the junction held 4 bases outside the gene matches. Germline CDR1 is SGDLS and CDR2 is YYNGEE. Based on the CDR3 plus reference TRBV9 and TRBJ1-2, the full variable domain is DSGVTQTPKHLITATGQRVTLRCSPRSGDLSVYWYQQSLDQGLQFLIQYYNGEERAKGNILERFSAQQFPDLHSELNLSSLELGDSALYFCASSVEGQGAIYGYTFGSGTRLTVV.

The genes are TRBV6-6 and TRBJ2-1; 10 nucleotides agree with TRBD2. Unmatched junction bases numbered 7, after V lost 4 bases and J lost 7 bases. This CDR3 has 15 residues. CDR1 and CDR2 (germline): MNHNY, SVGAGI (reference sequence). In DNA, the CDR3 is TGTGCCAGCAGTTGGCTAGCGGGAGAGGGGAATGAGCAGTTCTTC. Protein product: CASSWLAGEGNEQFF.

The chain has TRBV9 and TRBJ2-4, with D possibly TRBD2 on 5 matching bases. Germline loops: CDR1 SGDLS, CDR2 YYNGEE. The V end was cut by 2 bases, the J end by 7 bases, with 13 bases between. This CDR3 has 14 residues. CDR3 loop: CASSVGGLWNIQYF. For the CDR3, the DNA is TGTGCCAGCAGCGTGGGCGGGCTCTGGAACATTCAGTACTTC.

This clone was observed once. The genes are TRBV14 and TRBJ2-1, with D perhaps given as TRBD1 or TRBD2 (5 bases each). CDR3 length: 15 residues. V was cut by 4 bases and J by 2 bases, with 12 bases left in between. Per germline, CDR1 SGHDN and CDR2 FVKESK. The CDR3 DNA follows: TGTGCCAGCAGCCGAACCCAGGGACCCTACAATGAGCAGTTCTTC. This encodes CASSRTQGPYNEQFF.

This rearrangement joins TRBV29-1 to TRBJ2-2, with D maybe TRBD1 (6 bases). The CDR3 runs 16 residues. Trimming cost V 6 bases and J 0 bases, with 17 bases left between them. The germline V gene has CDR1 SQVTM and CDR2 ANQGSEA. The CDR3 is CSVSPRGSANTGELFF. CDR3 sequence (DNA): TGCAGCGTCTCACCGAGGGGGTCCGCGAACACCGGGGAGCTGTTTTTT.

V and J are TRBV7-9 and TRBJ1-5; D is perhaps TRBD1 (5 bases). This CDR3 region has 17 residues. V lost 4 bases to trimming and J lost 5 bases, with 21 bases between them. Germline CDR1 is SEHNR and CDR2 is FQNEAQ (reference sequence). The CDR3 here is CASSSITTGRDHQPQHF. In DNA, the CDR3 is TGTGCCAGCAGCTCCATCACCACTGGCAGGGACCATCAGCCCCAGCATTTT.

The J gene is TRBJ1-2, the V gene TRBV6-6; unclear D gene. This CDR3 region has 13 residues. Germline V lookup: CDR1 MNHNY, CDR2 SVGAGI (reference sequence). V was clipped by 5 bases and J by 2 bases, with 9 bases between them. The CDR3 DNA reads TGTGCCAGCAGTCCCGACGGCAACTATGGCTACACCTTC. The encoded protein is CASSPDGNYGYTF.

This clone has just one count. The chain combines TRBV10-3 with TRBJ2-7; D unclear. The CDR3 has 15 amino acids. V shed 3 bases and J shed 3 bases, with 15 bases lying between them. Germline CDR1 is ENHRY and CDR2 is SYGVKD. CDR3 sequence reads: CAISDVRQANYEQYF. In DNA form, the CDR3 reads TGTGCCATCAGTGACGTAAGGCAGGCGAACTACGAGCAGTACTTC.

The sample holds a few counts of this clone. The rearrangement links TRBV4-3 to TRBJ2-3; D is perhaps TRBD2 (5 bases). V shed 5 bases and J shed 1 base, with 16 bases lying between them. The CDR3 spans 16 residues. Germline V gene data show CDR1 as LGHNA and CDR2 as YSLEER. As DNA, the CDR3 is TGCGCCAGCAGCGAGGGATTAGCAAGCGGCACAGATACGCAGTATTTT. Residues: CASSEGLASGTDTQYF.

This chain links TRBV7-9 with TRBJ2-3; D might be TRBD1 or TRBD2, each matching 5 bases. This CDR3 has 13 amino acids. CDR1 and CDR2 (germline): SEHNR, FQNEAQ (reference sequence). Trimming cost V 7 bases and J 4 bases, with 12 bases left between them. The CDR3 spells CASKDRGADTQYF. As DNA, the CDR3 is TGTGCCAGCAAGGATAGGGGAGCAGATACGCAGTATTTT.

The rearrangement uses TRBV6-1 and TRBJ2-5, with D tentatively TRBD1 or TRBD2 (5 bases each). The CDR3 runs to 14 residues. Germline-derived CDR1 and CDR2 are MNHNS and SASEGT. Between the trimmed V and J ends, which lost 7 bases and 2 bases, there was a span of 14 bases. The CDR3 DNA reads TGTGCCAGCATGACAGCGGCGCTACAAGAGACCCAGTACTTC. Amino acids: CASMTAALQETQYF.

The gene calls are TRBV5-6 and TRBJ2-7, with TRBD2 matching 7 bases. Germline V gene data show CDR1 as SGHDT and CDR2 as YYEEEE. There are 19 residues in the CDR3. J gave up 2 bases and V 3 bases, and 20 bases lay outside the gene matches. The CDR3 DNA is TGTGCCAGCAGCTGGGGGGGTGCGGCGGCCGTAGATAACCCCTACGAGCAGTACTTC. Protein sequence: CASSWGGAAAVDNPYEQYF.

The chain links TRBV7-2 to TRBJ2-1, with no clear D. Germline V gives CDR1 SGHTA, CDR2 FQGNSA. The CDR3 is 14 amino acids. With 5 bases removed from V and 8 bases from J, the gap between germline ends came to 16 bases. The DNA for the CDR3 is TGTGCCAGCAGCCCCGGTGGTAGCAAGTATGAGCAGTTCTTC. As protein: CASSPGGSKYEQFF.